This T cell receptor (beta chain) was obtained from a study of blood T cell repertoires in COVID-19. Study background: Sample material is recorded as cDNA or gDNA derived from T cells, B-cell-depleted T cells, or PBMCs.

Sequencing used immunoSEQ multiplex PCR; TCRdb keeps in-frame clones, though not all of them. The table includes some 360,000 clones, 70% to 90% detected once. The CDR3 spans 16 residues. Germline V lookup: CDR1 SGHRS, CDR2 YFSETQ. Trimming at V came to 0 bases and at J to 5 bases, leaving 8 bases not matched to a gene. Sequencing used peripheral blood. V is TRBV5-1 and J is TRBJ2-5; the match to TRBD2 covers 9 bases. This sequence was found in an older woman with COVID-19, enrolled during active disease. The CDR3 DNA reads as TGCGCCAGCAGCTTGGCGAACCTAGCGGGGTACGAGACCCAGTACTTC. Translated: CASSLANLAGYETQYF.